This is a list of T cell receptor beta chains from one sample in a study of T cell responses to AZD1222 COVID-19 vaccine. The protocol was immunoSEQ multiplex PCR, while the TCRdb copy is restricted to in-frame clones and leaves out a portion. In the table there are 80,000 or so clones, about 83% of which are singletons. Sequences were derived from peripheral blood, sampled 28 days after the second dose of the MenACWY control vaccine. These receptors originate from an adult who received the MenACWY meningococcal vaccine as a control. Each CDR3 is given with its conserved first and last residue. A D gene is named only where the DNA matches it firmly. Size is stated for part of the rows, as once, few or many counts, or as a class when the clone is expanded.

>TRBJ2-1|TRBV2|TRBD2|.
CASSTGLAGGPNEQFF
TGTGCCAGCAGTACCGGACTAGCGGGAGGGCCGAATGAGCAGTTCTTC
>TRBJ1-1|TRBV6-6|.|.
CASSSQQGGDTEAFF
TGTGCCAGCAGTTCCCAACAGGGCGGGGACACTGAAGCTTTCTTT
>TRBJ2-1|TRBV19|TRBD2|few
CASSGTTTANEQFF
TGTGCCAGTAGCGGGACTACGACCGCCAATGAGCAGTTCTTC
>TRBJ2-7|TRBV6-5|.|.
CASSYSQDYEQYF
TGTGCCAGCAGTTACAGCCAGGACTACGAGCAGTACTTC
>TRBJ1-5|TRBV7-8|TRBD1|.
CASSSRDSRNQPQHF
TGTGCCAGCAGCTCAAGGGACAGTCGCAATCAGCCCCAGCATTTT
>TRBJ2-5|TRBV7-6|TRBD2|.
CASSLGLAGGGQETQYF
TGTGCCAGCAGCTTGGGACTAGCGGGGGGCGGTCAAGAGACCCAGTACTTC
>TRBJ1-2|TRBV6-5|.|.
CASSYPRQSLYGYTF
TGTGCCAGCAGTTACCCCAGACAGAGCCTCTATGGCTACACCTTC
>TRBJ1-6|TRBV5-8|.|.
CASSAGQQNSPLHF
TGTGCCAGCAGCGCTGGACAGCAAAATTCACCCCTCCACTTT
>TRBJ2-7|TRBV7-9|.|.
CASSPIGRSSYEQYF
TGTGCCAGCAGCCCGATCGGACGGTCCTCCTACGAGCAGTACTTC
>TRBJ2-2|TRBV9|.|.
CASSVTGSITGELFF
TGTGCCAGCAGCGTTACCGGGAGTATAACCGGGGAGCTGTTTTTT
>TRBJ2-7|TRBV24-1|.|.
CATSDGYEQYF
TGTGCCACCAGTGACGGGTACGAGCAGTACTTC